This entry is about one T cell receptor beta chain. Its antigen is still unknown. The data belong to a study of CD8+ T cells in alopecia areata. Trimming removed 1 base at V and 2 bases at J, with 17 bases between. This CDR3 is 17 amino acids long. Germline values: CDR1 MNHNS, CDR2 SASEGT. Study outcomes and limitations: The study found higher clonality in lesional than normal scalp, especially in alopecia totalis/universalis.

RNA, once extracted, was reverse transcribed into cDNA for use as the sequencing template. Data came from immunoSEQ multiplex PCR; TCRdb stores just in-frame clones and leaves some out. Altogether 180,000 or so clones are present, approximately 51% being singletons, with the ten largest covering about 9.5%. The sample's treatment: oral pan-JAK inhibitor, 5-10 mg twice daily. The material was CD8+ T cells sorted from blood, obtained at approximately week 52, from a patient treated with tofacitinib. The chain recombines TRBV6-1 with TRBJ2-5, with D tentatively TRBD1 (7 bases). This receptor was identified in a human donor with alopecia areata. The CDR3 protein is CASSEDFQTGTQETQYF. The CDR3 bases are TGTGCCAGCAGTGAAGATTTCCAGACAGGGACTCAAGAGACCCAGTACTTC.